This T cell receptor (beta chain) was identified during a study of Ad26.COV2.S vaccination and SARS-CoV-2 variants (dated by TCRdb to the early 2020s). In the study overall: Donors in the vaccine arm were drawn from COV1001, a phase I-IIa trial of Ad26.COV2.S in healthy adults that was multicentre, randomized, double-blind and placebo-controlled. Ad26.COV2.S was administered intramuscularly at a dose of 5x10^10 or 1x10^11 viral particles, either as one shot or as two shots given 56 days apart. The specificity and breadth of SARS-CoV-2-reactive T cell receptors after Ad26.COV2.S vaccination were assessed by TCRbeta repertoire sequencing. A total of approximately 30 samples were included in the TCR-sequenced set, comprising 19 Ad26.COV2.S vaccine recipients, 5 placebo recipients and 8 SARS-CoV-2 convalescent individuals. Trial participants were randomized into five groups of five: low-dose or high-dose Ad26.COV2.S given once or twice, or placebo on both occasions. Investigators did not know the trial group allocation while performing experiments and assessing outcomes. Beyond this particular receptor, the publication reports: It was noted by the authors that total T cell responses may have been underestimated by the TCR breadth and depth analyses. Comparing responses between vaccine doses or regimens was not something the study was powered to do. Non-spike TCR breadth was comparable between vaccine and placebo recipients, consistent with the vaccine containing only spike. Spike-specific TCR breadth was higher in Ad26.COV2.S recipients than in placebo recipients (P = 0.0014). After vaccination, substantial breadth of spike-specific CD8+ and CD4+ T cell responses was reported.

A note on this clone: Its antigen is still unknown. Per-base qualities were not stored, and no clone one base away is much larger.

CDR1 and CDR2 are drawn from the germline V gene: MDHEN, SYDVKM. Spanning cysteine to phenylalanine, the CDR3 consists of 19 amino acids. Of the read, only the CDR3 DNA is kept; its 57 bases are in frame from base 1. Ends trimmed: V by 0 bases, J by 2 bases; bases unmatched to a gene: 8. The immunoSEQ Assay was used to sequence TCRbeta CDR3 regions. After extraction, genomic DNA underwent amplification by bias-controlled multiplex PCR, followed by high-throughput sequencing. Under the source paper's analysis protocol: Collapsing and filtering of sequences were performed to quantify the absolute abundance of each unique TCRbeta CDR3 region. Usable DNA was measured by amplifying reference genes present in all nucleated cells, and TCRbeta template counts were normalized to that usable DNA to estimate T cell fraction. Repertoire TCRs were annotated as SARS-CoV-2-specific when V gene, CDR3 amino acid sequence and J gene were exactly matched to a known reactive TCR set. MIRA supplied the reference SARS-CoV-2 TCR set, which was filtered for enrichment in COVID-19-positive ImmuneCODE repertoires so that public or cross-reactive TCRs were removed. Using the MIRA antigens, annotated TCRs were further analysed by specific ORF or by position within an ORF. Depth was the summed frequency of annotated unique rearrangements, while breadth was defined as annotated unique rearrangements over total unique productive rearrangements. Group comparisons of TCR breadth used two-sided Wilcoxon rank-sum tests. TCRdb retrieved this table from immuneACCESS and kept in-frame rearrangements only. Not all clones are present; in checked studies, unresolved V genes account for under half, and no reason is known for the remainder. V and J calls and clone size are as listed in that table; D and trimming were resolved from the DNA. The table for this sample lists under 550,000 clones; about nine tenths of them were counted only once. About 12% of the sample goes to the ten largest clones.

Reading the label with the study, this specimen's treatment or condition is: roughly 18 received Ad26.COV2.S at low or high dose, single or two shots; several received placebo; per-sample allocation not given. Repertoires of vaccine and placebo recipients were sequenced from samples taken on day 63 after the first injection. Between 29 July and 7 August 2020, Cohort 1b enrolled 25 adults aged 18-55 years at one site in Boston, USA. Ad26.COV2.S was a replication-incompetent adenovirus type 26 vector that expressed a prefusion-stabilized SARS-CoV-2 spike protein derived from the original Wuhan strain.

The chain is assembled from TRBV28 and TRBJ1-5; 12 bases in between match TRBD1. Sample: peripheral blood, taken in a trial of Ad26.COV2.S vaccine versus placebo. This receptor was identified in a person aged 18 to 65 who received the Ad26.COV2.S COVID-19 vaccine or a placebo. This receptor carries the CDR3 CASSLWPGQGASGNQPQHF. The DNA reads TGTGCCAGCAGTTTATGGCCGGGACAGGGGGCTAGTGGCAATCAGCCCCAGCATTTT. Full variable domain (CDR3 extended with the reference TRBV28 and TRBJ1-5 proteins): DVKVTQSSRYLVKRTGEKVFLECVQDMDHENMFWYRQDPGLGLRLIYFSYDVKMKEKGDIPEGYSVSREKKERFSLILESASTNQTSMYLCASSLWPGQGASGNQPQHFGDGTRLSIL.